The 23 T cell receptor beta chains below all came from one sample that was sequenced in a study of T cell changes during pregnancy in multiple sclerosis. TCRdb keeps only in-frame clones here, not all; method: immunoSEQ multiplex PCR. The sample shows 50,000 to 75,000 clones, 75% to 95% of them seen only once. The sequencing used peripheral blood, collected in the third trimester of pregnancy. The source is a female donor in good health, enrolled as a control in a pregnancy study.

The count of this clone is one. The chain combines TRBV6-4 with TRBJ2-3; a weak D match, TRBD2 (5 bases). Germline CDR1 reads MRHNA; CDR2 reads SNTAGT. V shed 4 bases and J shed 0 bases, with 8 bases lying between them. The CDR3 has 14 residues. The CDR3 loop is CASSGGGSTDTQYF. CDR3 DNA: TGTGCCAGCAGTGGTGGAGGTAGCACAGATACGCAGTATTTT.

The genes are TRBV27 and TRBJ1-4; D uncertain. Trimming took 0 bases from V and 7 from J, leaving 18 bases between them. From germline, CDR1 is MNHEY and CDR2 SMNVEV (reference sequence). The CDR3 totals 17 residues. The CDR3 loop reads CASSLSGGTLRGEKLFF. As DNA, the CDR3 is TGTGCCAGCAGTTTATCGGGAGGAACTCTTCGGGGTGAAAAACTGTTTTTT.

This sequence joins TRBV6-1 and TRBJ2-7; D ambiguous. Germline assignment: CDR1 MNHNS and CDR2 SASEGT. The CDR3 has 10 amino acids. V lost 7 bases and J 2 bases, leaving 3 bases between the germline ends. The CDR3 coding sequence is TGTGCCAGCAACACCTACGAGCAGTACTTC. Amino acid sequence: CASNTYEQYF.

This clone was seen a single time. The J gene is TRBJ2-7, the V gene TRBV6-5, with a possible D match to TRBD1 (5 bases). V was pared by 0 bases and J by 9 bases, with 18 bases between. The CDR3 spans 15 residues. CDR1 is MNHEY, CDR2 SVGAGI, per germline. Here the CDR3 reads CASSYSPRVPMGQYF. In DNA form, the CDR3 reads TGTGCCAGCAGTTACTCCCCCAGGGTCCCTATGGGGCAGTACTTC.

This chain uses TRBV5-6 with TRBJ1-5; TRBD1 matches 9 bases. CDR1 is SGHDT and CDR2 is YYEEEE in the germline V gene. The CDR3 is 16 residues long. The trim removed 3 bases at V and 7 bases at J, leaving 11 bases unmatched. The CDR3 loop reads CASSSNTQGAWQPQHF. Here the CDR3 DNA reads TGTGCCAGCAGCTCGAATACACAGGGGGCATGGCAGCCCCAGCATTTT.

The V and J genes are TRBV13 and TRBJ1-2; D remains unclear. V was cut by 3 bases and J by 1 base, with 9 bases left in between. Germline assignment: CDR1 PRHDT and CDR2 FYEKMQ (reference sequence). The CDR3 spans 14 residues. CDR3 sequence reads: CASSFYNGNYGYTF. CDR3 DNA: TGTGCCAGCAGCTTTTACAATGGTAACTATGGCTACACCTTC.

The genes are TRBV7-3 and TRBJ2-1; the match to TRBD2 covers 7 bases. The CDR3 has 15 residues. The germline CDR1 and CDR2 sequences are SGHTA and FQGTGA. V dropped 1 base and J dropped 5; count of bases not matched to a gene: 5. CDR3 amino acids: CASSLRGTTHNEQFF. CDR3 coding DNA: TGTGCCAGCAGCTTAAGGGGGACTACTCACAATGAGCAGTTCTTC.

This chain uses TRBV5-6 with TRBJ1-2; D possibly corresponds to TRBD1 (5 bases). This CDR3 has 12 residues. Looked up from germline, CDR1 is SGHDT and CDR2 is YYEEEE. V was trimmed by 4 bases and J by 4 bases, leaving 8 bases between them. CDR3 sequence (DNA): TGTGCCAGCAGCGACAGACGCTATGGCTACACCTTC. It encodes CASSDRRYGYTF. The full variable domain, in which reference TRBV5-6 and TRBJ1-2 provide the parts outside the CDR3, is DAGVTQSPTHLIKTRGQQVTLRCSPKSGHDTVSWYQQALGQGPQFIFQYYEEEERQRGNFPDRFSGHQFPNYSSELNVNALLLGDSALYLCASSDRRYGYTFGSGTRLTVV.

This clone was found once. This rearrangement joins TRBV7-2 to TRBJ2-1, with TRBD2 matching 8 bases. Germline CDR1 is SGHTA and CDR2 is FQGNSA. J gave up 6 bases and V 7 bases, and 20 bases lay outside the gene matches. CDR3 length: 18 amino acids. CDR3 sequence reads: CASTLGALGGLGLNEQFF. In nucleotides, the CDR3 is TGTGCCAGCACACTCGGGGCTCTAGGGGGACTAGGCCTCAATGAGCAGTTCTTC. The full variable domain, its missing parts supplied by reference TRBV7-2 and TRBJ2-1, is GAGVSQSPSNKVTEKGKDVELRCDPISGHTALYWYRQSLGQGLEFLIYFQGNSAPDKSGLPSDRFSAERTGGSVSTLTIQRTQQEDSAVYLCASTLGALGGLGLNEQFFGPGTRLTVL.

The gene calls are TRBV18 and TRBJ1-2; D possibly corresponds to TRBD1 (5 bases). This CDR3 is 14 amino acids long. V lost 1 base and J 5 bases, leaving 11 bases between the germline ends. Germline CDR1 and CDR2: KGHSH and LQKENI. The CDR3 nucleotides read TGTGCCAGCTCACCACAGGGGAGCGGGTATGGCTACACCTTC. Translating gives CASSPQGSGYGYTF.

The chain employs TRBV5-6 and TRBJ2-5; possibly TRBD2 for D (6 bases). With 2 bases removed from V and 5 bases from J, the gap between germline ends came to 16 bases. The CDR3 length is 15 residues. Germline CDR1 is SGHDT and CDR2 is YYEEEE. CDR3 protein: CASSLRTGESETQYF. In DNA form, the CDR3 reads TGTGCCAGCAGCTTAAGGACGGGAGAATCCGAGACCCAGTACTTC.

The J gene is TRBJ1-1, the V gene TRBV5-8, with D maybe TRBD1 (5 bases). V was trimmed by 6 bases and J by 11 bases, leaving 14 bases between them. The CDR3 sequence is 11 residues long. The germline V gene encodes CDR1 SGHTS and CDR2 YDEGEE. CDR3: CASTDSAEAFF. In DNA, the CDR3 is TGTGCCAGCACCGACAGCGCGGAGGCTTTCTTT.

The genes are TRBV28 and TRBJ2-7; tentatively, D is TRBD1 (6 bases). Looked up from germline, CDR1 is MDHEN and CDR2 is SYDVKM. The CDR3 consists of 15 residues. Trimming stripped 6 bases from V and 7 bases from J, with 22 bases between. The CDR3 bases are TGTGCCAGCAGCTACGGGACAAAACTTTCTAGTGAGCAGTACTTC. It encodes CASSYGTKLSSEQYF.

The genes are TRBV28 and TRBJ2-7, with 7 bases aligning to TRBD1. The CDR3 has 19 residues. The trim removed 1 base at V and 5 bases at J, leaving 20 bases unmatched. CDR1 is MDHEN, CDR2 SYDVKM, per germline. CDR3 amino acids: CASSLSLLNDRVSSNEQYF. The CDR3 DNA sequence: TGTGCCAGCAGTTTATCCTTACTGAACGACAGGGTCTCGAGTAACGAGCAGTACTTC.

This rearrangement joins TRBV28 to TRBJ2-7; 11 nucleotides align to TRBD2. The CDR3 has 13 amino acids. V lost 8 bases and J lost 4; bases outside the gene matches: 4. Germline values: CDR1 MDHEN, CDR2 SYDVKM. Written as DNA, the CDR3 is TGTGCCAGCGAGACTAGCGGGAATTACGAGCAGTACTTC. Residues: CASETSGNYEQYF.

The chain combines TRBV15 with TRBJ1-4; the D is unclear. Germline V gives CDR1 LNHNV, CDR2 YYDKDF (reference sequence). The CDR3 is made up of 12 amino acids. V lost 4 bases to trimming and J lost 8 bases, with 8 bases between them. The CDR3 nucleotides read TGTGCCACCAGCACTGGAGGGGAAAAACTGTTTTTT. Amino acids: CATSTGGEKLFF. The full variable domain, with the rest looked up from reference TRBV15 and TRBJ1-4, is DAMVIQNPRYQVTQFGKPVTLSCSQTLNHNVMYWYQQKSSQAPKLLFHYYDKDFNNEADTPDNFQSRRPNTSFCFLDIRSPGLGDTAMYLCATSTGGEKLFFGSGTQLSVL.

The V gene is TRBV5-1, the J gene TRBJ2-7, with 8 nucleotides matching TRBD1. V was pared by 4 bases and J by 3 bases, with 9 bases of the junction left unmatched. This CDR3 contains 15 residues. Per germline, CDR1 SGHRS and CDR2 YFSETQ. The CDR3 DNA reads as TGCGCCAGCAGCCCGGGGACAGGACTGATCTACGAGCAGTACTTC. Translation gives CASSPGTGLIYEQYF.

The chain links TRBV11-2 to TRBJ1-1, with no clear D. Trimming cost V 5 bases and J 0 bases, with 7 bases left between them. The CDR3 extends over 13 amino acids. Per the germline V gene, CDR1 is SGHAT and CDR2 is FQNNGV. The CDR3 sequence: CASSKLMNTEAFF. The CDR3 bases are TGTGCCAGCAGCAAGCTGATGAACACTGAAGCTTTCTTT.

V and J are TRBV28 and TRBJ2-3; 10 bases line up with TRBD2. Germline loops: CDR1 MDHEN, CDR2 SYDVKM. This CDR3 is built from 15 residues. Trimming took 3 bases from V and 0 from J; bases not matched to a gene: 0. The CDR3, as DNA: TGTGCCAGCAGTTTGACTAGCGGGAGCACAGATACGCAGTATTTT. Its protein is CASSLTSGSTDTQYF. The full variable domain, rest sourced from reference TRBV28 and TRBJ2-3, is DVKVTQSSRYLVKRTGEKVFLECVQDMDHENMFWYRQDPGLGLRLIYFSYDVKMKEKGDIPEGYSVSREKKERFSLILESASTNQTSMYLCASSLTSGSTDTQYFGPGTRLTVL.

The V and J genes are TRBV30 and TRBJ2-1; a possible D gene is TRBD1 (6 bases). Germline values: CDR1 GTSNPN, CDR2 SVGIG (reference sequence). V shed 8 bases and J shed 2 bases, with 13 bases lying between them. The CDR3 covers 13 residues. CDR3 protein: CARGTFTYNEQFF. The CDR3 region has the DNA TGTGCCAGGGGGACATTTACCTACAATGAGCAGTTCTTC.

This clone was seen a single time. V gene TRBV12-5 combines with J gene TRBJ2-2; D unresolved. The germline V gene encodes CDR1 LGHNT and CDR2 FRNRAP. V shed 5 bases and J shed 2 bases, with 15 bases lying between them. This CDR3 contains 16 residues. The CDR3 DNA reads TGTGCTAGTGGTGGGTCTCGCGGAGATAACACCGGGGAGCTGTTTTTT. As protein: CASGGSRGDNTGELFF.

The rearrangement links TRBV6-1 to TRBJ2-3; perhaps TRBD2 as D (7 bases). The CDR3 runs 15 residues. V dropped 4 bases and J dropped 0 bases, with 11 bases sitting between them. Germline loops: CDR1 MNHNS, CDR2 SASEGT. The CDR3 region is CASSGAGASTDTQYF. The CDR3 region has the DNA TGTGCCAGCAGTGGCGCGGGGGCTAGCACAGATACGCAGTATTTT.

This clone was recorded a few times. This chain links TRBV7-9 with TRBJ2-7, with D hard to call. V was clipped by 3 bases and J by 2 bases, with 14 bases between them. This CDR3 has 15 amino acids. CDR1 is SEHNR and CDR2 is FQNEAQ in the germline V gene (reference sequence). DNA of the CDR3: TGTGCCAGCAGCTTTGTAAACAGCCCGACCTACGAGCAGTACTTC. Protein sequence: CASSFVNSPTYEQYF.